This T cell receptor beta chain was observed in a study of cytomegalovirus exposure and HLA in healthy donors. The method was immunoSEQ multiplex PCR; TCRdb's version includes in-frame clones alone and lacks a portion of them. Here the sample spans 130,000 to 150,000 clones, about 88% being singletons. The donors were in the approximately 120-subject validation cohort; that cohort was separate from the roughly 700-subject first cohort. Trimming took off 2 bases at V and 3 bases at J, with 5 bases between the two ends. The CDR3 has 12 residues. The germline V gene has CDR1 MDHEN and CDR2 SYDVKM. J is TRBJ2-7 and V is TRBV28; no firm D call. Specimen: PBMCs. The clonotype originates from a woman aged 18-29 years in good health and CMV-seropositive. This CDR3 reads CASSLRVYEQYF. CDR3 nucleotide sequence: TGTGCCAGCAGTTTACGCGTCTACGAGCAGTACTTC. Full variable domain (outside the CDR3, taken from reference TRBV28 and TRBJ2-7): DVKVTQSSRYLVKRTGEKVFLECVQDMDHENMFWYRQDPGLGLRLIYFSYDVKMKEKGDIPEGYSVSREKKERFSLILESASTNQTSMYLCASSLRVYEQYFGPGTRLTVT.